Sequencing of this TCR beta chain was carried out in a study of OX40 agonist ivuxolimab in advanced cancers. Study-wide points: On average, CD8+ T cells showed a greater number of expanded clones than CD4+.

This table comes from immunoSEQ multiplex PCR, and its TCRdb copy is limited to in-frame clones, with some not included. The data hold about 65,000 clones, with around 90% observed a single time. There are 15 residues in the CDR3. Germline V CDR1 and CDR2: GTSNPN, SVGIG (reference sequence). Trimming cost V 3 bases and J 8 bases, with 22 bases left between them. This clone has more than one count but fewer than ten. Antigen: not known. This clonotype was obtained from an adult with an advanced solid tumor such as melanoma, head and neck, liver or kidney cancer. The sequencing used CD4+ or CD8+ T cells sorted from blood, collected in a trial of the OX40 agonist ivuxolimab. The V call is TRBV30, the J call TRBJ1-1; D not certain. The DNA of the CDR3 is TGTGCCTGGAGATTTCCGCGAGGGCCGGGCGGAGAAGCTTTCTTT. Encoded protein: CAWRFPRGPGGEAFF. Based on the CDR3 plus reference TRBV30 and TRBJ1-1, the full variable domain is SQTIHQWPATLVQPVGSPLSLECTVEGTSNPNLYWYRQAAGRGLQLLFYSVGIGQISSEVPQNLSASRPQDRQFILSSKKLLLSDSGFYLCAWRFPRGPGGEAFFGQGTRLTVV.